This T cell receptor beta chain was identified during a study of blood T cell repertoires in COVID-19. Whole-study context: Material from acute and convalescent COVID-19 was sourced from the United States, Italy and Spain. T cells, B-cell-depleted T cells, or PBMCs supplied cDNA or gDNA.

Here immunoSEQ multiplex PCR was the method, and the copy in TCRdb shows in-frame clones only, minus some. Here the sample spans around 110,000 clones, roughly nine tenths being singletons. The specimen sequenced was peripheral blood. The TCR originated in a man in his forties or fifties with acute or convalescent COVID-19.

The CDR3 sequence: CASSIRGQGASSYNEQFF. CDR3 bases: TGTGCCAGTAGTATACGTGGGCAGGGGGCATCTTCCTACAATGAGCAGTTCTTC. The chain is built from TRBV19 and TRBJ2-1; 8 positions agree with TRBD1. Germline CDR1 LNHDA, CDR2 SQIVND (reference sequence). V was pared by 2 bases and J by 1 base, with 10 bases of the junction left unmatched. This CDR3 spans 18 amino acids.